This entry features one TCR beta chain sequence. Its specificity is unknown. The V gene end was trimmed by 3 bases and the J gene end by 6 bases; junction bases not matched to a gene: 10. The CDR3 sequence is 16 residues long. From germline, CDR1 is SGHVS and CDR2 FQNEAQ. The entry originates in a study of cytomegalovirus exposure and HLA in healthy donors. Findings and caveats of the study: Analysis was carried out at a later point, and it linked a missense DCLRE1C variant to TCR beta V- and J-gene trimming. DRB1 had the most TCR associations and HLA-C the fewest, a later analysis found, with rates varying by HLA locus. A likely sequencing artifact accounted for one observed cluster of highly shared sequence variants.

The primer mix had 60 Vbeta and 13 Jbeta primers. Generated by immunoSEQ multiplex PCR, the TCRdb table keeps only in-frame clones and is missing some. The top ten hold approximately 2.1% of the sample, which has about 130,000 clones, 73% seen once. This sequence joins TRBV7-8 and TRBJ2-2, with TRBD1 identical over 7 bases. What was sequenced was PBMCs. The source of this sequence is a woman in her thirties or forties in good health and CMV-seropositive. The CDR3 sequence is CASSFRQGVLPGELFF. CDR3 in DNA: TGTGCCAGCAGCTTCCGACAGGGAGTGTTGCCCGGGGAGCTGTTTTTT.